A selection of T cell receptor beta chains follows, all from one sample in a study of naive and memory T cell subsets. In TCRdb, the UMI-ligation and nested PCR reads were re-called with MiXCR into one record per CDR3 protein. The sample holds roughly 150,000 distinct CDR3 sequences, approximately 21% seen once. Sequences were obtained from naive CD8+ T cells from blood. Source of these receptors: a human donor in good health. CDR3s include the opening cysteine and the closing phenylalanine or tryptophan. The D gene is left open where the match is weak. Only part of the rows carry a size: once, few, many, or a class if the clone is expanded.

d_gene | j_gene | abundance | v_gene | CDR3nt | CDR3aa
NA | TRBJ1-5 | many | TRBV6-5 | TGTGCCAGCAGAGACTGGGCCTATAGCAATCAGCCCCAGCATTTT | CASRDWAYSNQPQHF
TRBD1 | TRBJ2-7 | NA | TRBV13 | TGTGCCAGCAGCCCCCTGGGGACAGGGGAATACGAGCAGTACTTC | CASSPLGTGEYEQYF
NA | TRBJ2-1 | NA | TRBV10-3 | TGTGCCATCAGTGAGTCGATAGGGGGAGGGCCAGTGGAGCAGTTCTTC | CAISESIGGGPVEQFF
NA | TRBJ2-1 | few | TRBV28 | TGTGCCAGCAGTTTATTTCCGAACAATGAGCAGTTCTTC | CASSLFPNNEQFF
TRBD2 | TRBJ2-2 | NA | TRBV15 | TGTGCCACCAGCAGAGGGCTAGCGGGAGTTGGGAACACCGGGGAGCTGTTTTTT | CATSRGLAGVGNTGELFF
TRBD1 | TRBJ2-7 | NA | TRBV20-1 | TGCAGTGCTAGGCCCCCGGACAGGGACGAGCAGTACTTC | CSARPPDRDEQYF
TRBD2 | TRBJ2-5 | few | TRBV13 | TGTGCCAGCAGCTCTACCAACGCGGGGGGGGAGACCCAGTACTTC | CASSSTNAGGETQYF
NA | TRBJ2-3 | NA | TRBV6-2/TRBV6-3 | TGTGCCAGCACGGGGAACACAGATACGCAGTATTTT | CASTGNTDTQYF
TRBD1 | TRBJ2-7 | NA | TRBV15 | TGTGCCACCAGCGCATGGACAGGGGGGGCCTACGAGCAGTACTTC | CATSAWTGGAYEQYF
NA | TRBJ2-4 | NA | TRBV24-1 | TGTGCCACCAGTGACCCAGGGGTCGCCAAAAACATTCAGTACTTC | CATSDPGVAKNIQYF
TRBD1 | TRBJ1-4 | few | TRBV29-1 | TGCAGCGTCTGGGGACGGGACAGGTTTTTTAATGAAAAACTGTTTTTT | CSVWGRDRFFNEKLFF
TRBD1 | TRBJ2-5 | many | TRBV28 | TGTGCCAGCAGTCCGTCTCGGACAGGTTTTCAAGAGACCCAGTACTTC | CASSPSRTGFQETQYF
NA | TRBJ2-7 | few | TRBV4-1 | TGCGCCAGCAGCCCCTGGCGGGACTCCTACGAGCAGTACTTC | CASSPWRDSYEQYF
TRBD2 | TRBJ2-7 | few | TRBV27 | TGTGCCAGCAGTCTAATACTAGCGGGAGGCCACGAGCAGTACTTC | CASSLILAGGHEQYF
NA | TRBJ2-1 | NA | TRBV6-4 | TGTGCCAGCAGTGAGTTAGACGGCAATGAGCAGTTCTTC | CASSELDGNEQFF
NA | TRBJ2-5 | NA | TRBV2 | TGTGCCAGCAGTGATTGGTTCGAGGAGACCCAGTACTTC | CASSDWFEETQYF
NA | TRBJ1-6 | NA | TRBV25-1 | TGTGCCAGCAGTGAAGAAGGGTATTCACCCCTCCACTTT | CASSEEGYSPLHF
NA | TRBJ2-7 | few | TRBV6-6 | TGTGCCAGCAGCGCCGGGGTCAGCTCCTACGAGCAGTACTTC | CASSAGVSSYEQYF
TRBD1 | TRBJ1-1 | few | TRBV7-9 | TGTGCCAGCAGCCCTGGGGCGGGGACAGTTGTCACTGAAGCTTTCTTT | CASSPGAGTVVTEAFF
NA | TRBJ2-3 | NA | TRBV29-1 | TGCAGCGTTGAAGACAGTCCGACAGATACGCAGTATTTT | CSVEDSPTDTQYF
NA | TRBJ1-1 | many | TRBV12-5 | TGTGCTAGTGGTTTCTCCCAGGGGCCTAAAGGCACTGAAGCTTTCTTT | CASGFSQGPKGTEAFF
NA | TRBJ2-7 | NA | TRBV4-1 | TGCGCCAGCAGCTACTCAACAGGGGAGGGCGAGCAGTACTTC | CASSYSTGEGEQYF